These 28 T cell receptor beta chains originate from one sample sequenced in a study of cytomegalovirus exposure and HLA in healthy donors. Primers: 60 Vbeta forward and 13 Jbeta reverse. Assay used: immunoSEQ multiplex PCR; TCRdb lists only in-frame clones, some missing. The sample includes under 200,000 clones, under 90% seen only once; the top ten take approximately 4.5%. The specimen was PBMCs. These TCRs come from a man younger than 45 in good health and CMV-seronegative.

The genes are TRBV6-1 and TRBJ2-3, with TRBD1 matching 7 bases. In germline, CDR1 is MNHNS, CDR2 SASEGT. This CDR3 has 14 amino acids. The trim removed 2 bases at V and 5 bases at J, leaving 4 bases unmatched. CDR3 DNA sequence: TGTGCCAGCAGTGAACATACAGGGGTAGATACGCAGTATTTT. It specifies CASSEHTGVDTQYF.

The chain employs TRBV6-1 and TRBJ2-7; no reliable D call. The length of the CDR3 is 13 residues. Germline CDR1 is MNHNS and CDR2 is SASEGT. V was shortened by 8 bases and J by 2 bases, with 13 bases between the two germline ends. The DNA for the CDR3 is TGTGCCAGCGGTACGGGTCAACCCTACGAGCAGTACTTC. Its translation is CASGTGQPYEQYF.

The chain combines TRBV9 with TRBJ1-5, with D unresolved. The CDR3 loop spans 14 amino acids. Germline assignment: CDR1 SGDLS and CDR2 YYNGEE. The V end was cut by 0 bases, the J end by 7 bases, with 11 bases between. CDR3 sequence (DNA): TGTGCCAGCAGCGTAGTCCCGGTATCCCAGCCCCAGCATTTT. This codes for CASSVVPVSQPQHF.

The chain is built from TRBV6-5 and TRBJ1-5; 7 positions agree with TRBD1. V was pared by 9 bases and J by 5 bases, with 10 bases of the junction left unmatched. The V gene's germline CDR1 is MNHEY and CDR2 SVGAGI. This CDR3 region has 14 residues. The CDR3 sequence: CARGWDRTDQPQHF. The CDR3, as DNA: TGTGCCAGGGGATGGGACAGAACAGATCAGCCCCAGCATTTT.

The V and J genes are TRBV19 and TRBJ2-1, with TRBD2 matching over 14 bases. Germline V gene sequence: CDR1 LNHDA, CDR2 SQIVND (reference sequence). The CDR3 runs to 14 residues. V lost 8 bases and J lost 6; bases outside the gene matches: 3. CDR3 nucleotide sequence: TGTGCCAGTCGGACTAGCGGGAGGTCCAATGAGCAGTTCTTC. It codes for CASRTSGRSNEQFF.

This chain links TRBV6-5 with TRBJ1-1; no firm D call. CDR1 and CDR2 from the germline V gene are MNHEY and SVGAGI. The CDR3 covers 12 residues. Trimming took 5 bases from V and 6 from J, leaving 10 bases between them. DNA of the CDR3: TGTGCCAGCAGTGAGGAGCAATCTGAAGCTTTCTTT. Residues: CASSEEQSEAFF.

V and J are TRBV7-3 and TRBJ1-1, with 8 bases fitting TRBD1. Unmatched junction bases numbered 7, after V lost 5 bases and J lost 5 bases. The CDR3 runs to 14 residues. Looked up from germline, CDR1 is SGHTA and CDR2 is FQGTGA. This chain's CDR3 is CASSPLQGGTEAFF. Here the CDR3 DNA reads TGTGCCAGCAGCCCCCTACAGGGGGGAACTGAAGCTTTCTTT. The whole variable domain, remainder taken from reference TRBV7-3 and TRBJ1-1, is GAGVSQTPSNKVTEKGKYVELRCDPISGHTALYWYRQSLGQGPEFLIYFQGTGAADDSGLPNDRFFAVRPEGSVSTLKIQRTERGDSAVYLCASSPLQGGTEAFFGQGTRLTVV.

This rearrangement joins TRBV9 to TRBJ1-6; D is ambiguous. This CDR3 comprises 15 residues. Germline CDR1 and CDR2: SGDLS and YYNGEE. V gave up 4 bases and J gave up 10 bases, with 18 bases separating them. CDR3 loop: CASSTDLQPGSPLHF. For the CDR3, the DNA is TGTGCCAGCAGCACAGACCTACAGCCGGGGTCACCCCTCCACTTT. Full variable domain (missing parts from reference TRBV9 and TRBJ1-6): DSGVTQTPKHLITATGQRVTLRCSPRSGDLSVYWYQQSLDQGLQFLIQYYNGEERAKGNILERFSAQQFPDLHSELNLSSLELGDSALYFCASSTDLQPGSPLHFGNGTRLTVT.

J is TRBJ1-1 and V is TRBV19; 7 bases fit TRBD1. Germline CDR1 and CDR2: LNHDA and SQIVND (reference sequence). V dropped 3 bases and J dropped 1; count of bases not matched to a gene: 5. This CDR3 is built from 15 residues. CDR3: CASSIQGVENTEAFF. The CDR3 coding sequence is TGTGCCAGTAGTATTCAGGGGGTGGAGAACACTGAAGCTTTCTTT.

In DNA form, the CDR3 reads TGTGCCAGCAGCCCAGCACAGGGCAGAAACACTGAAGCTTTCTTT. This translates into CASSPAQGRNTEAFF. The chain recombines TRBV27 with TRBJ1-1, with TRBD1 as a possible D gene (6 bases). With 6 bases removed from V and 2 bases from J, the gap between germline ends came to 16 bases. The CDR3 is made up of 15 amino acids. Germline V CDR1 and CDR2: MNHEY, SMNVEV (reference sequence).

The rearrangement uses TRBV7-3 and TRBJ2-2, with 7 bases lining up with TRBD1. The CDR3 has 17 residues. The V gene's germline CDR1 is SGHTA and CDR2 FQGTGA. With V trimmed by 4 bases and J by 7 bases, 15 bases remained unmatched. DNA for the CDR3: TGTGCCAGCAGCTACCAGCCAGGGACAGTGGAAGGCGGGGAGCTGTTTTTT. Translation gives CASSYQPGTVEGGELFF.

The V gene is TRBV28, the J gene TRBJ2-1, with D perhaps TRBD2 (7 bases). CDR3 size: 16 residues. CDR1 and CDR2 (germline): MDHEN, SYDVKM. Trimming left V 6 bases short and J 6 bases short, with 21 bases between. The CDR3 DNA sequence: TGTGCCAGCAGGGGCAGAGGGGGGAGGGGGGGCAATGAGCAGTTCTTC. It codes for CASRGRGGRGGNEQFF.

This rearrangement joins TRBV5-4 to TRBJ2-3; 8 bases are shared with TRBD2. Germline values: CDR1 SGHNT, CDR2 YYREEE (reference sequence). V trimming: 0 bases; J trimming: 6 bases; junction bases outside the gene matches: 6. The CDR3 consists of 15 residues. CDR3 DNA: TGTGCCAGCAGCTTGGCAAGCGGGAGTAGGGATACGCAGTATTTT. Its protein is CASSLASGSRDTQYF.

The chain uses TRBV4-3 and TRBJ1-2; TRBD1 is a possible D gene (6 bases). V was clipped by 2 bases and J by 2 bases, with 27 bases between them. Germline CDR1 and CDR2: LGHNA and YSLEER. The CDR3 length is 20 residues. CDR3 protein: CASSQFPEGYGQGQNYGYTF. CDR3 nucleotide sequence: TGCGCCAGCAGCCAATTCCCAGAGGGGTATGGGCAGGGGCAAAACTATGGCTACACCTTC.

The rearrangement uses TRBV30 and TRBJ2-3; no clear D. Germline CDR1 GTSNPN, CDR2 SVGIG (reference sequence). CDR3 length: 11 residues. The V end was cut by 4 bases, the J end by 5 bases, with 7 bases between. CDR3 amino acids: CAWTRGDTQYF. In DNA, the CDR3 is TGTGCCTGGACTCGCGGAGATACGCAGTATTTT. The whole variable domain, remainder taken from reference TRBV30 and TRBJ2-3, is SQTIHQWPATLVQPVGSPLSLECTVEGTSNPNLYWYRQAAGRGLQLLFYSVGIGQISSEVPQNLSASRPQDRQFILSSKKLLLSDSGFYLCAWTRGDTQYFGPGTRLTVL.

This clone was recorded a few times. The chain employs TRBV28 and TRBJ1-5, with a tentative D call TRBD1 (5 bases). The CDR3 has 16 amino acids. CDR1 and CDR2 (germline): MDHEN, SYDVKM. Trimming took off 4 bases at V and 7 bases at J, with 20 bases between the two ends. The CDR3 is CASSWPGLRVRQPQHF. CDR3 nucleotides: TGTGCCAGCAGTTGGCCGGGACTCAGGGTACGGCAGCCCCAGCATTTT.

CDR3 nucleotide sequence: TGTGCCAGCAGCTTAGATTGGGGGGGCAATCAGCCCCAGCATTTT. This codes for CASSLDWGGNQPQHF. The chain combines TRBV11-2 with TRBJ1-5, with D perhaps matching TRBD1 (5 bases). CDR3 length: 15 residues. Between the trimmed V and J ends, which lost 0 bases and 2 bases, there was a span of 8 bases. The germline gives CDR1 SGHAT, CDR2 FQNNGV.

J is TRBJ2-6 and V is TRBV4-3; D is perhaps TRBD1 (5 bases). V was clipped by 4 bases and J by 0 bases, with 22 bases between them. This CDR3 is built from 20 residues. From germline, CDR1 is LGHNA and CDR2 YSLEER. This CDR3 reads CASSRSTMTVVSSGANVLTF. The CDR3 DNA reads as TGCGCCAGCAGCCGTTCCACAATGACAGTTGTAAGCTCTGGGGCCAACGTCCTGACTTTC.

The CDR3 bases are TGTGCCAGCAGTTACTCAGACAGGAACACTGAAGCTTTCTTT. It specifies CASSYSDRNTEAFF. The chain uses TRBV6-5 and TRBJ1-1, with D possibly TRBD1 on 5 matching bases. Trimming removed 0 bases at V and 1 base at J, with 6 bases between. Germline V gene sequence: CDR1 MNHEY, CDR2 SVGAGI. The CDR3 contains 14 residues.

The rearrangement links TRBV29-1 to TRBJ2-3; weak D call: TRBD1 (5 bases). Trimming removed 1 base from V and 0 bases from J, with 14 bases in between. The CDR3 loop spans 16 amino acids. Germline V CDR1 and CDR2: SQVTM, ANQGSEA. For the CDR3, the DNA is TGCAGCGTTGAAGTCGGACACCGACGGAGCACAGATACGCAGTATTTT. Translating it yields CSVEVGHRRSTDTQYF.

The rearrangement uses TRBV5-1 and TRBJ2-2; tentatively, D is TRBD1 (6 bases). In germline, CDR1 is SGHRS, CDR2 YFSETQ. The CDR3 loop spans 15 amino acids. Trimming removed 4 bases from V and 4 bases from J, with 14 bases in between. The CDR3 loop is CASSTTGLGTGELFF. CDR3 DNA: TGCGCCAGCAGCACTACAGGGTTGGGCACCGGGGAGCTGTTTTTT. The whole variable domain, filled in from reference TRBV5-1 and TRBJ2-2, reads KAGVTQTPRYLIKTRGQQVTLSCSPISGHRSVSWYQQTPGQGLQFLFEYFSETQRNKGNFPGRFSGRQFSNSRSEMNVSTLELGDSALYLCASSTTGLGTGELFFGEGSRLTVL.

V gene TRBV5-1 combines with J gene TRBJ2-1; tentative D call: TRBD2 (6 bases). The CDR3 has 15 amino acids. CDR1 SGHRS and CDR2 YFSETQ come from the germline V gene. The germline V and J ends were trimmed by 5 bases and 0 bases, with 12 bases remaining between them. CDR3 DNA: TGCGCCAGCAGTGCGGACGGGGGCTCCTACAATGAGCAGTTCTTC. Translating it yields CASSADGGSYNEQFF.

J is TRBJ1-1 and V is TRBV30; D unclear. The V and J ends lost 4 bases and 11 bases respectively, with 11 bases between them. The CDR3 runs 10 residues. Germline V CDR1 and CDR2: GTSNPN, SVGIG (reference sequence). CDR3 residues: CAWIAARAFF. As DNA, the CDR3 is TGTGCCTGGATCGCCGCCAGGGCTTTCTTT.

This clone was seen only a few times. The chain recombines TRBV5-4 with TRBJ1-2; the match to TRBD1 covers 10 bases. The CDR3 is 15 residues long. Unmatched junction bases numbered 7, after V lost 3 bases and J lost 5 bases. Germline assignment: CDR1 SGHNT and CDR2 YYREEE (reference sequence). The CDR3 sequence: CASSYGTGAVYGYTF. CDR3 DNA: TGTGCCAGCAGCTACGGGACAGGGGCCGTTTATGGCTACACCTTC.

V is TRBV7-8 and J is TRBJ2-2; 8 bases agree with TRBD2. CDR1 and CDR2 from the germline V gene are SGHVS and FQNEAQ. Unmatched junction bases numbered 6, after V lost 1 base and J lost 8 bases. The CDR3 extends over 15 amino acids. DNA of the CDR3: TGTGCCAGCAGCTTAGAAGCGGGGGAGAAGGGGGAGCTGTTTTTT. Its translation is CASSLEAGEKGELFF.

The J gene is TRBJ2-5, the V gene TRBV2; D gene unclear. V lost 1 base to trimming and J lost 1 base, with 7 bases between them. The V gene's germline CDR1 is SNHLY and CDR2 FYNNEI. CDR3 size: 14 residues. Written as DNA, the CDR3 is TGTGCCAGCAGTGAAGAGTACATCCAAGAGACCCAGTACTTC. Translating it yields CASSEEYIQETQYF.

This clone appeared a few times. Other DNA variants within this sample encode the same CDR3. The chain employs TRBV7-3 and TRBJ2-3, with D hard to call. Germline V CDR1 and CDR2: SGHTA, FQGTGA. The CDR3 is made up of 13 amino acids. V lost 2 bases and J 1 base, leaving 4 bases between the germline ends. Here the CDR3 reads CASSLGGTDTQYF. DNA of the CDR3: TGTGCCAGCAGCTTAGGAGGCACAGATACGCAGTATTTT.

Here the CDR3 reads CASSLGILYGYTF. As DNA, the CDR3 is TGTGCCAGCAGTTTGGGCATCCTCTATGGCTACACCTTC. The chain recombines TRBV28 with TRBJ1-2; D call uncertain. V was cut by 3 bases and J by 4 bases, with 9 bases left in between. CDR1 is MDHEN and CDR2 is SYDVKM in the germline V gene. This CDR3 is 13 amino acids long.